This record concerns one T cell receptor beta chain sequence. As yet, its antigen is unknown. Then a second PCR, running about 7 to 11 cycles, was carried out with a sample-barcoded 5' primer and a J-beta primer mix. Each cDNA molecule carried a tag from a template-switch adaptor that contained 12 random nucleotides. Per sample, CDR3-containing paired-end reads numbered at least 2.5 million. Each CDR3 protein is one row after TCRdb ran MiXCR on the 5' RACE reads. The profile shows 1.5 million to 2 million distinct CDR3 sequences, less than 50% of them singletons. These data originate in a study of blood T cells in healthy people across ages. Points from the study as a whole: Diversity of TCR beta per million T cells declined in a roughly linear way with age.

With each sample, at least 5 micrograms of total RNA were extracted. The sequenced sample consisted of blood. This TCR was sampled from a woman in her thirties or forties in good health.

This chain's CDR3 is CASSPEMQGAYEQYF. CDR3 coding DNA: TGTGCCAGCTCACCAGAAATGCAGGGGGCTTACGAGCAGTACTTC. This chain uses TRBV18 with TRBJ2-4, with TRBD1 matching 8 bases. The DNA end is more similar to TRBJ2-7, so the J call may be wrong. The CDR3 length is 15 residues. The germline gives CDR1 KGHSH, CDR2 LQKENI.